The 25 T cell receptor beta chains listed next were all sequenced from one sample in a study of T cells in Graves' hyperthyroidism and ophthalmopathy. Authors of the study amplified TCR beta CDR3 regions from RNA transcripts. The TCR CDR3 first-round RT-PCR relied on the HTBI primer set. TCRdb passed the multiplex PCR reads through MiXCR, listing each CDR3 protein once. The sample carries about 590,000 distinct CDR3 sequences, less than 20% recorded once. Sequenced sample: blood. The source is a woman between 25 and 40 years old with Graves' hyperthyroidism.

The sample holds a few counts of this clonotype. The chain combines TRBV7-6 with TRBJ1-1; 7 positions agree with TRBD1. V was clipped by 5 bases and J by 6 bases; unmatched bases: 15. Germline loops: CDR1 SGHVS, CDR2 FNYEAQ. The CDR3 runs to 16 residues. DNA of the CDR3: TGTGCCAGCAGCAACCACCCCAGACAGGGTGGGGCTGAAGCTTTCTTT. Its protein product is CASSNHPRQGGAEAFF.

This chain connects TRBV6-5 to TRBJ1-5; possible D gene TRBD1, 5 bases. This CDR3 comprises 15 residues. Germline V gene data show CDR1 as MNHEY and CDR2 as SVGAGI. V gave up 4 bases and J gave up 7 bases, with 17 bases separating them. CDR3 in DNA: TGTGCCAGCAGTTCCCGTCCGGGGGTCGGGCAGCCCCAGCATTTT. Its translation: CASSSRPGVGQPQHF.

This clonotype was counted between two and nine times. The gene calls are TRBV19 and TRBJ1-2, with TRBD1 identical over 7 bases. V lost 6 bases to trimming and J lost 3 bases; unmatched junction nucleotides: 7. The CDR3 totals 14 residues. The germline CDR1 and CDR2 sequences are LNHDA and SQIVND (reference sequence). Here the CDR3 reads CASRTDRDDYGYTF. CDR3 DNA: TGTGCCAGTAGGACCGACAGGGATGACTATGGCTACACCTTC.

This clonotype was recorded many times. V gene TRBV4-2 combines with J gene TRBJ1-2, with TRBD1 matching 11 bases. The germline V gene encodes CDR1 LGHNA and CDR2 YNFKEQ. V shed 4 bases and J 3 bases; nucleotides not matched to a gene: 4. The CDR3 spans 15 residues. In nucleotides, the CDR3 is TGTGCCAGCAGCCTGGGACAGGGGGTTGACTATGGCTACACCTTC. Amino acids: CASSLGQGVDYGYTF.

This rearrangement joins TRBV20-1 to TRBJ2-2, with 7 bases lining up with TRBD1. This CDR3 comprises 16 residues. The trim removed 2 bases at V and 2 bases at J, leaving 8 bases unmatched. Germline CDR1 and CDR2: DFQATT and SNEGSKA (reference sequence). This CDR3 is CSARTSRTGNTGELFF. The CDR3 coding sequence is TGCAGTGCTAGAACTTCCAGGACAGGCAACACCGGGGAGCTGTTTTTT.

The CDR3 region has the DNA TGCAGTGCTACCCATAGGGGGCGGGCCCCGCATTTT. This translates into CSATHRGRAPHF. The chain couples TRBV20-1 to TRBJ1-5, with 7 nucleotides matching TRBD1. V trimming: 4 bases; J trimming: 15 bases; junction bases outside the gene matches: 12. Germline V gives CDR1 DFQATT, CDR2 SNEGSKA (reference sequence). The CDR3 is 12 residues long.

This chain uses TRBV30 with TRBJ2-3; possibly TRBD2 for D (6 bases). The CDR3 is made up of 15 amino acids. V lost 5 bases to trimming and J lost 1 base, with 16 bases between them. The germline CDR1 and CDR2 sequences are GTSNPN and SVGIG (reference sequence). CDR3 sequence: CAWGRLGGRTDTQYF. CDR3 DNA sequence: TGTGCCTGGGGCCGGTTGGGGGGACGCACAGATACGCAGTATTTT.

J is TRBJ2-7 and V is TRBV28, with 10 bases aligning to TRBD2. Losses at the gene ends were 4 bases for V and 6 bases for J; bases not matched to a gene: 6. Germline V CDR1 and CDR2: MDHEN, SYDVKM. The CDR3 runs 14 residues. In nucleotides, the CDR3 is TGTGCCAGCAGTTCAGGACTAGCGGTAGGCGAGCAGTACTTC. It translates to CASSSGLAVGEQYF.

This clonotype was recorded at least ten times. The gene calls are TRBV20-1 and TRBJ2-7; 9 nucleotides match TRBD1. J was trimmed by 5 bases and V by 6 bases; bases with no gene match: 8. Germline values: CDR1 DFQATT, CDR2 SNEGSKA (reference sequence). This CDR3 spans 13 amino acids. CDR3 DNA sequence: TGCAGTGCCAGGGACAGGGATTATAACGAGCAGTACTTC. Amino acids: CSARDRDYNEQYF.

This clonotype was seen many times. The rearrangement links TRBV7-3 to TRBJ2-1; 7 bases map to TRBD1. CDR1 SGHTA and CDR2 FQGTGA come from the germline V gene. J was trimmed by 7 bases and V by 3 bases; bases with no gene match: 9. There are 15 residues in the CDR3. CDR3 in amino acids: CASSLGTDYSNEQFF. CDR3 nucleotide sequence: TGTGCCAGCAGCTTGGGGACAGACTACTCAAATGAGCAGTTCTTC.

This clonotype was seen only a few times. This rearrangement joins TRBV30 to TRBJ1-2; tentative D call: TRBD1 (6 bases). The CDR3 extends over 13 amino acids. CDR1 is GTSNPN, CDR2 SVGIG, per germline (reference sequence). The ends were cut back, 6 bases at V and 2 bases at J, with 13 bases in the middle. In nucleotides, the CDR3 is TGTGCCTGCCCCCTCCAGGGGAACTATGGCTACACCTTC. It encodes CACPLQGNYGYTF.

This clonotype was seen at least ten times. V usage is TRBV20-1 and J usage is TRBJ2-7; D is possibly TRBD2 (5 bases). V lost 6 bases to trimming and J lost 3 bases, with 15 bases between them. The CDR3 is 13 amino acids. The germline gives CDR1 DFQATT, CDR2 SNEGSKA (reference sequence). The DNA of the CDR3 is TGCAGTGCCTCCCCCGGGATTCACTACGAGCAGTACTTC. Protein product: CSASPGIHYEQYF.

The chain employs TRBV6-5 and TRBJ1-6; 9 bases agree with TRBD1. Trimming cost V 0 bases and J 9 bases; bases outside gene matches: 9. Germline V lookup: CDR1 MNHEY, CDR2 SVGAGI. The CDR3 is made up of 17 amino acids. The CDR3 nucleotides read TGTGCCAGCAGTTACTCGGGACCGGGACAGGGCCGTTCACCCCTCCACTTT. Amino acids: CASSYSGPGQGRSPLHF.

This clonotype was detected a few times. The CDR3 protein is CASSEEGSRAWRKDTQYF. The DNA of the CDR3 is TGTGCCAGCAGTGAAGAAGGTTCTAGGGCTTGGCGTAAAGATACGCAGTATTTT. The chain couples TRBV6-1 to TRBJ2-3; no clear D. Looked up from germline, CDR1 is MNHNS and CDR2 is SASEGT. V was pared by 1 base and J by 5 bases, with 22 bases between. CDR3 length: 18 residues.

The sample holds a few counts of this clonotype. Since the CDR3 does not end with the conserved phenylalanine or tryptophan, this likely comes from a read error. V is TRBV7-7 and J is TRBJ2-1, with 11 bases lining up with TRBD2. J was trimmed by 0 bases and V by 5 bases; bases with no gene match: 6. CDR1 and CDR2 (germline): SSHAT, FNYEAQ (reference sequence). This CDR3 contains 17 residues. CDR3 sequence: CASSKGLAESSYNEQFL. Written as DNA, the CDR3 is TGTGCCAGCAGCAAGGGACTAGCGGAGAGCTCCTACAATGAGCAGTTCCTC.

This clonotype was observed many times. This chain joins TRBV6-5 and TRBJ1-2; D is unclear. CDR1 is MNHEY, CDR2 SVGAGI, per germline. Trimming left V 0 bases short and J 0 bases short, with 11 bases between. This CDR3 has 16 amino acids. The CDR3 bases are TGTGCCAGCAGTTACTCGCGTCGGATGACTAACTATGGCTACACCTTC. The encoded protein is CASSYSRRMTNYGYTF.

In its sample, this clonotype was seen many times. DNA for the CDR3: TGTGCCAGCAGCCAAGTCTACGGCCAGAGCAACTATGGCTACACCTTC. Protein: CASSQVYGQSNYGYTF. The J gene is TRBJ1-2, the V gene TRBV3-1; D gene ambiguous. This CDR3 has 16 amino acids. CDR1 and CDR2 from the germline V gene are LGHDT and YNNKEL (reference sequence). The ends were cut back, 1 base at V and 2 bases at J, with 14 bases in the middle.

The V and J genes are TRBV30 and TRBJ1-1; a possible D gene is TRBD1 (5 bases). V gave up 2 bases and J gave up 5 bases, with 36 bases separating them. Per germline, CDR1 GTSNPN and CDR2 SVGIG (reference sequence). The CDR3 consists of 21 residues. CDR3 in amino acids: CAWSLRGSAPGYKSHGTEAFF. The CDR3 DNA reads as TGTGCCTGGAGTCTCCGTGGCTCCGCTCCAGGGTATAAATCGCACGGTACTGAAGCTTTCTTT.

This clonotype was detected many times. The chain uses TRBV10-3 and TRBJ2-7; no firm D call. Germline V gene data show CDR1 as ENHRY and CDR2 as SYGVKD. The V end was cut by 3 bases, the J end by 4 bases, with 10 bases between. The CDR3 is 13 amino acids. CDR3 DNA sequence: TGTGCCATCAGTGATAGCCGTAATTACGAGCAGTACTTC. Protein: CAISDSRNYEQYF.

This clonotype was detected ten times or more. The V gene is TRBV7-9, the J gene TRBJ1-2, with no clear D. Trimming left V 3 bases short and J 2 bases short, with 10 bases between. In germline, CDR1 is SEHNR, CDR2 FQNEAQ (reference sequence). This CDR3 contains 14 residues. The CDR3 DNA sequence: TGTGCCAGCAGCTTTGGTAACGGGAACTATGGCTACACCTTC. Its protein product is CASSFGNGNYGYTF. Using reference TRBV7-9 and TRBJ1-2 for the parts outside the CDR3, the full variable domain is DTGVSQNPRHKITKRGQNVTFRCDPISEHNRLYWYRQTLGQGPEFLTYFQNEAQLEKSRLLSDRFSAERPKGSFSTLEIQRTEQGDSAMYLCASSFGNGNYGYTFGSGTRLTVV.

This rearrangement joins TRBV18 to TRBJ1-1, with TRBD1 identical over 9 bases. The CDR3 runs to 15 residues. Germline values: CDR1 KGHSH, CDR2 LQKENI. The V and J ends lost 5 bases and 4 bases, in that order; junction bases with no gene match: 8. The CDR3 loop is CASSSSGTGITEAFF. For the CDR3, the DNA is TGTGCCAGCTCATCCTCCGGGACAGGGATCACTGAAGCTTTCTTT.

As regards this clonotype: A much larger clone differs from this one at a single base, so this may be a read error. V gene TRBV6-2 or TRBV6-3 combines with J gene TRBJ2-7; TRBD2 agrees at 9 bases. CDR1 MNHEY and CDR2 SVGEGT come from the germline V gene. This CDR3 contains 17 residues. V lost 0 bases and J lost 5; bases outside the gene matches: 11. The CDR3 nucleotides read TGTGCCAGCAGTTACTCGAGGGCTAGCGGGATGAGCCACGAGCAGTACTTC. Translated: CASSYSRASGMSHEQYF.

V is TRBV25-1 and J is TRBJ2-5, with D possibly being TRBD1 or TRBD2 (5 bases each). CDR1 is MGHDK and CDR2 is SYGVNS in the germline V gene. The CDR3 spans 15 residues. Trimming left V 5 bases short and J 2 bases short, with 15 bases between. The CDR3 bases are TGTGCCAGCAGTAGGACTTGGGGCACTCAAGAGACCCAGTACTTC. Protein: CASSRTWGTQETQYF.

Turning to this clonotype: It may be a read error: a sequence one base away is much more abundant. This sequence joins TRBV12-3 or TRBV12-4 and TRBJ2-1; 9 bases are a match to TRBD1. The CDR3 runs to 15 residues. This chain's CDR3 is CASRPGQGTYDEQFF. The CDR3 DNA reads as TGTGCCAGCAGACCGGGACAGGGAACCTACGATGAGCAGTTCTTC.

This clonotype was seen many times. The rearrangement links TRBV28 to TRBJ2-7; 9 bases match TRBD2. The CDR3 is 15 amino acids. The germline CDR1 and CDR2 sequences are MDHEN and SYDVKM. With V trimmed by 4 bases and J by 1 base, 5 bases remained unmatched. CDR3 residues: CASSSSGTDSYEQYF. For the CDR3, the DNA is TGTGCCAGCAGTTCTAGCGGGACCGATTCCTACGAGCAGTACTTC.